This TCR beta chain was captured in a study of monozygotic twins with inflammatory bowel disease. Study results and limitations: Relative clonotype sharing with others was diminished in IBD patients versus healthy twins, particularly with disease activity. Different subtypes (of T cells) could not be told apart from one another.

Turning to this clonotype: Its antigen is not known.

TCRdb reprocessed the 5' RACE reads and stores each CDR3 protein as one record, lacking DNA. The repertoire table contains a few hundred thousand distinct CDR3 sequences. The CDR3 runs 15 residues. Germline V CDR1 and CDR2: LGHNA, YSLEER. The origin of this receptor is a human donor with ulcerative colitis or Crohn's disease, or a healthy co-twin of an affected twin (not recorded which). This chain joins TRBV4-3 and TRBJ2-1. The sequenced sample consisted of blood. CDR3 sequence reads: CASSQERVKANEQFF.